The rows below give T cell receptor beta chains drawn from one sample of a study of PD-1 blockade in classical Hodgkin lymphoma. Sequencing was performed with immunoSEQ multiplex PCR; in TCRdb, only in-frame clones are kept and a portion is missing. The data contain about 53,000 clones, 81% of them singletons. Sequences were derived from peripheral blood mononuclear cells (PBMCs), sampled at baseline. These receptors all stem from a human donor with classical Hodgkin lymphoma. CDR3s include the opening cysteine and the closing phenylalanine or tryptophan. D genes are given only for firm matches. Size tells how often a clone was seen (once, few, many) or the class of an expanded clone, and some rows leave it out.

CDR3aa: CASSAQGGYEAFF
v_gene: TRBV13
abundance: .
d_gene: TRBD1
j_gene: TRBJ1-1

CDR3aa: CASSLDYTSTDTQYF
v_gene: TRBV7-2
abundance: .
d_gene: .
j_gene: TRBJ2-3

CDR3aa: CASLATGSHEQYF
v_gene: TRBV25-1
abundance: .
d_gene: .
j_gene: TRBJ2-7

CDR3aa: CASSQQGGYGYTF
v_gene: TRBV4-3
abundance: .
d_gene: .
j_gene: TRBJ1-2

CDR3aa: CATSRDLSGYTF
v_gene: TRBV15
abundance: .
d_gene: .
j_gene: TRBJ1-2

CDR3aa: CASSQADALLASREGIQYF
v_gene: TRBV14
abundance: few
d_gene: .
j_gene: TRBJ2-4

CDR3aa: CATQTEIGTEQYF
v_gene: TRBV6-5
abundance: .
d_gene: .
j_gene: TRBJ2-7

CDR3aa: CASSLLQGEAFF
v_gene: TRBV18
abundance: .
d_gene: .
j_gene: TRBJ1-1

CDR3aa: CSVPLTGQAHYNEQFF
v_gene: TRBV29-1
abundance: .
d_gene: TRBD1
j_gene: TRBJ2-1

CDR3aa: CASSIQENSGANVLTF
v_gene: TRBV19
abundance: .
d_gene: .
j_gene: TRBJ2-6

CDR3aa: CASSYGSVAVSPLHF
v_gene: TRBV5-4
abundance: .
d_gene: .
j_gene: TRBJ1-6

CDR3aa: CASSLGGLTDTQYF
v_gene: TRBV5-1
abundance: .
d_gene: .
j_gene: TRBJ2-3